The rows below give T cell receptor beta chains drawn from one sample of a study of blood T cell repertoires in COVID-19. Some clones are missing from TCRdb's copy, which holds only in-frame ones; the method was immunoSEQ multiplex PCR. This repertoire shows roughly 140,000 clones, about nine tenths found once; its top ten account for approximately 10%. Sequences were obtained from peripheral blood. The origin of the receptors is a man aged 50-59 years with active or convalescent COVID-19. Each CDR3 is given with its conserved first and last residue. Each record gives: J gene, V gene, clone size, D gene, CDR3 protein, CDR3 DNA. A D gene is named only where the DNA matches it firmly. Expanded clones are given a class, and other clones once, few, many or no size at all.

TRBJ2-7 | TRBV28 | NA | TRBD2 | CASLSNHGLAGKSYEQYF | TGTGCCAGCCTGTCGAATCACGGACTAGCGGGAAAATCCTACGAGCAGTACTTC
TRBJ1-1 | TRBV5-5 | NA | NA | CASSLDQSNTEAFF | TGTGCCAGCAGCTTGGACCAGTCGAACACTGAAGCTTTCTTT
TRBJ2-4 | TRBV18 | NA | TRBD1 | CASSTGTGGSKNIQYF | TGTGCCAGTTCGACCGGGACAGGGGGTTCCAAAAACATTCAGTACTTC
TRBJ2-4 | TRBV28 | NA | NA | CASSYSGTGKNIQYF | TGTGCCAGCAGTTACTCCGGGACTGGAAAAAACATTCAGTACTTC
TRBJ1-5 | TRBV10-2 | NA | NA | CASSESQGNQPQHF | TGCGCCAGCAGTGAATCCCAGGGCAATCAGCCCCAGCATTTT
TRBJ1-4 | TRBV7-9 | NA | NA | CASSPLEPFEKLFF | TGTGCCAGCAGCCCGCTGGAGCCATTCGAAAAACTGTTTTTT
TRBJ2-1 | TRBV10-2 | NA | TRBD2 | CASTFSGSRGNEQFF | TGCGCCAGCACCTTTAGCGGGAGCCGTGGGAATGAGCAGTTCTTC
TRBJ2-5 | TRBV15 | NA | TRBD1 | CATSRERTGGLYETQYF | TGTGCCACCAGCCGAGAGAGAACAGGGGGATTGTATGAGACCCAGTACTTC
TRBJ2-1 | TRBV11-3 | NA | NA | CASSLEMGAQQFF | TGTGCCAGCAGCTTAGAGATGGGGGCCCAGCAGTTCTTC
TRBJ1-2 | TRBV2 | NA | TRBD1 | CASSEAQGAGYTF | TGTGCCAGCAGTGAAGCGCAGGGGGCTGGCTACACCTTC
TRBJ2-7 | TRBV18 | NA | TRBD2 | CASSQQGAGGSYEQYF | TGTGCCAGCTCCCAACAGGGAGCGGGGGGATCCTACGAGCAGTACTTC
TRBJ2-3 | TRBV28 | NA | NA | CASSWRDTQYF | TGTGCCAGCAGTTGGAGAGATACGCAGTATTTT
TRBJ2-7 | TRBV5-4 | NA | TRBD2 | CASSAGEGPYEQYF | TGTGCCAGCAGCGCGGGAGAGGGGCCCTACGAGCAGTACTTC
TRBJ2-1 | TRBV5-4 | NA | TRBD2 | CASSRLLADNEQFF | TGTGCCAGCAGCCGCCTCCTAGCGGACAATGAGCAGTTCTTC
TRBJ2-5 | TRBV5-8 | NA | TRBD1 | CASSSGQRGNQETQYF | TGTGCCAGCAGCTCGGGACAGAGAGGCAACCAAGAGACCCAGTACTTC
TRBJ2-3 | TRBV11-1 | NA | NA | CASSLAGGFADTQYF | TGTGCCAGCAGCTTAGCAGGAGGGTTTGCAGATACGCAGTATTTT
TRBJ1-5 | TRBV9 | NA | NA | CASSVGGYGQPQHF | TGTGCCAGCAGCGTAGGAGGGTACGGCCAGCCCCAGCATTTT
TRBJ1-1 | TRBV2 | NA | NA | CASSEWGTTEAFF | TGTGCCAGCAGTGAGTGGGGCACCACTGAAGCTTTCTTT
TRBJ2-1 | TRBV5-4 | NA | NA | CASSQRTGRAYNEQFF | TGTGCCAGCAGCCAGAGGACAGGGAGGGCCTACAATGAGCAGTTCTTC
TRBJ1-3 | TRBV6-6 | few | TRBD1 | CASSRQGADRNTIYF | TGTGCCAGCAGCCGACAGGGGGCTGATAGAAACACCATATATTTT
TRBJ2-5 | TRBV5-1 | NA | TRBD1 | CASSLAGQGAKRETQYF | TGCGCCAGCAGCTTGGCGGGACAGGGGGCTAAGCGAGAGACCCAGTACTTC
TRBJ1-3 | TRBV4-3 | NA | TRBD1 | CASSQGQVSSGNAIYF | TGCGCCAGCAGCCAGGGACAGGTTAGCTCTGGAAACGCCATATATTTT